Below, 2 T cell receptor beta chains from the same sample are listed, as sequenced in a study of blood T cell repertoires in COVID-19 (dated by TCRdb to about 2020). The library was prepared using the immunoSEQ multiplex PCR assay. The source is immuneACCESS, and TCRdb retained only in-frame sequences with V and J called. Part of the clones is not carried over; for the studies checked, unresolved V genes explain less than half of this, and the remainder is unexplained. This sample comprises roughly 220,000 clones, around 87% of them detected only once. The ten largest clones take up approximately 3% of the sample. The sample comprised peripheral blood. The source is a man between 60 and 75 years old with acute or convalescent COVID-19.

This clone was seen more than once but under ten times. The gene calls are TRBV6-1 and TRBJ1-2; TRBD1 agrees at 8 bases. Germline values: CDR1 MNHNS, CDR2 SASEGT. The CDR3 runs 16 residues. V gave up 4 bases and J gave up 7 bases; unmatched junction bases: 14. Here the CDR3 DNA reads TGTGCCAGCAGTGTTTGGCAGGGGGCTCCTTCGGGTGGCTACACCTTC. Amino acids: CASSVWQGAPSGGYTF.

This CDR3 is CASSQGDRGTNYGYTF. The CDR3 DNA sequence: TGCGCCAGCAGCCAAGGGGACAGGGGGACTAACTATGGCTACACCTTC. The chain recombines TRBV4-1 with TRBJ1-2; TRBD1 aligns across 11 bases. The J segment lost 0 bases and the V segment lost 1 base, leaving 1 base of the junction unmatched. Germline CDR1 is MGHRA and CDR2 is YSYEKL. This CDR3 comprises 16 residues.